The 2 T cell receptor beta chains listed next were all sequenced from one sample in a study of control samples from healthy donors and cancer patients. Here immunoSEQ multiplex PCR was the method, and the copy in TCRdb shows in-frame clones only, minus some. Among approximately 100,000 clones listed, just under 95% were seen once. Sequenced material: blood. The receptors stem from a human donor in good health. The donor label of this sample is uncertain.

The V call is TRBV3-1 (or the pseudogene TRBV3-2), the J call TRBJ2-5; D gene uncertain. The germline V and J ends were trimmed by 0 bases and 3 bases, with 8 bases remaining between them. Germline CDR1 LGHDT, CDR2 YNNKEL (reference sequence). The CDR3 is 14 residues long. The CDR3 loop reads CASSQEGQKETQYF. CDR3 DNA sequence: TGTGCCAGCAGCCAAGAAGGCCAGAAAGAGACCCAGTACTTC.

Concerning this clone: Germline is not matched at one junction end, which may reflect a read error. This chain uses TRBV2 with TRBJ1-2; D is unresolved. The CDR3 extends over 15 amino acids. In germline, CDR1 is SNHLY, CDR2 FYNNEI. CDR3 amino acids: CASSEGRALNDGYTF. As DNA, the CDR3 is TGTGCCAGCAGTGAAGGTCGGGCCCTTAACGATGGCTACACCTTC.